The clone carrying this TCR beta chain turned up a few times. The source of the sample is a study of blood T cell repertoires in COVID-19. For the study at large: Sites across the United States, Italy and Spain contributed samples from acute and convalescent COVID-19. The cDNA or gDNA used as material had been derived from T cells, B-cell-depleted T cells, or PBMCs.

Seattle's enrolled individuals joined amid active infection and were then monitored longitudinally. CDR1 and CDR2 (germline): SGHAT, FQNNGV. Between the trimmed V and J ends, which lost 2 bases and 13 bases, there was a span of 15 bases. The CDR3 is made up of 14 amino acids. As originally analysed: Using reference gene primer amplification, nucleated cell counts were estimated. Sequencing used immunoSEQ multiplex PCR; TCRdb keeps in-frame clones, though not all of them. The D gene and trimming were derived from the DNA, and the V and J assignments and clone size from that table. The data contain about 240,000 clones, around nine tenths of them singletons.

The chain combines TRBV11-2 with TRBJ1-6; D is uncertain. The clonotype comes from a man aged 30 to 39 with COVID-19, enrolled during active disease. The sample taken for sequencing was peripheral blood. CDR3 protein: CASSLSNGAVPLHF. In DNA, the CDR3 is TGTGCCAGCAGCTTAAGTAACGGAGCTGTTCCCCTCCACTTT. Full variable domain (remainder filled in from reference TRBV11-2 and TRBJ1-6): EAGVAQSPRYKIIEKRQSVAFWCNPISGHATLYWYQQILGQGPKLLIQFQNNGVVDDSQLPKDRFSAERLKGVDSTLKIQPAKLEDSAVYLCASSLSNGAVPLHFGNGTRLTVT.